This T cell receptor (beta chain) stems from a study of sequential checkpoint blockade in melanoma. Treatment reported: randomized to nivolumab then ipilimumab (arm A) or the reverse (arm B). Patients had received no earlier DNA-damaging chemotherapy. PBMC sorting kept live CD3+CD8+ cells without CD19 or CD56. Profiled with immunoSEQ multiplex PCR; TCRdb holds only in-frame clones, not every one. Of 6,900 or so clones listed, around 78% are singletons. This CDR3 comprises 14 residues. V dropped 3 bases and J dropped 1 base, with 8 bases sitting between them. Per the germline V gene, CDR1 is SGHTA and CDR2 is FQGTGA.

This chain joins TRBV7-3 and TRBJ2-3; D possibly corresponds to TRBD2 (5 bases). Sequenced here: CD8+ T cells sorted from blood (inferred from file names), sampled from a patient given nivolumab and ipilimumab in sequence. The receptor was derived from a human donor with melanoma. The CDR3 bases are TGTGCCAGCAGCTTGATTAGCGGCACAGATACGCAGTATTTT. It is translated as CASSLISGTDTQYF.